This TCR beta chain was observed in a study of cytomegalovirus exposure and HLA in healthy donors. Study results and limitations: Excluded: some indistinguishable V segments such as TRBV6-2 and TRBV6-3. TCR beta sequences numbering more than 15,000 were associated with HLA alleles at 0.05 false discovery rate in a later analysis. In vitro experiments confirmed that a few CMV-associated chains were specific for CMV antigens.

The length of the CDR3 is 13 residues. V was trimmed by 4 bases and J by 4 bases, leaving 11 bases between them. Per germline, CDR1 SGHNT and CDR2 YYREEE (reference sequence). This clone turned up a few times. The antigen remains undetermined. The study ran its PCR with 60 Vbeta and 13 Jbeta primers. Under the authors' procedure: A later analysis tallied about 80 million unique TCR beta chains, around 9.9 million of them shared. Measured with immunoSEQ multiplex PCR; TCRdb has only the in-frame clones, and not every one. The DNA gave D and trimming, while V, J and clone size come from that table. The data show 75,000 to 95,000 clones, around 90% seen once.

The receptor was isolated from a man between 18 and 29 years old in good health and CMV-seronegative. Material for sequencing was PBMCs. J is TRBJ1-2 and V is TRBV5-4; D gene unclear. CDR3 bases: TGTGCCAGCAGCCCTCGCGGAAGCTATGGCTACACCTTC. This translates into CASSPRGSYGYTF.